These T cell receptor beta chains were read from a single sample in a study of T cell changes during pregnancy in multiple sclerosis. Data came from immunoSEQ multiplex PCR; TCRdb stores just in-frame clones and leaves some out. This sample has about 64,000 clones, with approximately 96% found just once. The sequenced sample was CD8+ T cells from peripheral blood mononuclear cells, obtained after pregnancy. Receptors originate from a female donor with multiple sclerosis, enrolled in a pregnancy study. Each CDR3 is given without its conserved first and last residue. The order of the fields is CDR3 protein, V gene, J gene.

ASSGPNRAQGAF,TRBV7-9,TRBJ1-1
ASSLGSGSTDTQY,TRBV7-2,TRBJ2-3
ASSIVAGEYFNEQF,TRBV27,TRBJ2-1
ASSLLGEGGKLF,TRBV28,TRBJ1-4
ASSHDYSSYNEQF,TRBV5-6,TRBJ2-1
ASSFRDNYEQY,TRBV19,TRBJ2-7
ACSTGEDSTEAF,TRBV30,TRBJ1-1
ASSMGLSEQF,TRBV19,TRBJ2-1
ASSMGTSLTYTQY,TRBV19,TRBJ2-3
ASSFLSIIGTGASYNEQF,TRBV28,TRBJ2-1
ASSSLGGTDTQY,TRBV7-3,TRBJ2-3
ASSLPSADTQY,TRBV5-1,TRBJ2-3
ASSSDRDYEQY,TRBV5-6,TRBJ2-7
ASSSQAGEGGNQPQH,TRBV7-8,TRBJ1-5
ASSQERRQPQH,TRBV7-6,TRBJ1-5
ASSLDSGSRQPQH,TRBV27,TRBJ1-5
ASSYRGGETQY,TRBV28,TRBJ2-5
ASSINRAYEQY,TRBV27,TRBJ2-7
ASRDQGYEQY,TRBV5-4,TRBJ2-7
ASSSRDETQY,TRBV7-2,TRBJ2-5
ASSQVYPGDAEAF,TRBV4-1,TRBJ1-1
ASSFSRLAVTYEQY,TRBV11-2,TRBJ2-7
AWSVGGEKLF,TRBV30,TRBJ1-4
ASSRLAGAHEQF,TRBV11-2,TRBJ2-1
ASSLEADEQY,TRBV13,TRBJ2-7
ASSQVRGTGVYGYT,TRBV4-3,TRBJ1-2
ASSITSGVHNEQF,TRBV19,TRBJ2-1
ASSSQGQGVYEQY,TRBV28,TRBJ2-7
AQRLRRATKNIQY,TRBV6-7,TRBJ2-4
ASRTGKGRDTQY,TRBV25-1,TRBJ2-3
ASSTSQVRAGGPTDTQY,TRBV21-1,TRBJ2-3
ASSLSQGTYGYT,TRBV27,TRBJ1-2
ASSQDGGQF,TRBV4-3,TRBJ2-1
ASSQEQLAGGGAGTDTQY,TRBV4-3,TRBJ2-3
ASSRSTGTGDGEQY,TRBV4-1,TRBJ2-7
AANAGTDYNEQF,TRBV19,TRBJ2-1
ASIRPSSGYNEQF,TRBV7-9,TRBJ2-1
ASSPGQYSNQPQH,TRBV4-3,TRBJ1-5
ASSEGFGTSPNEQF,TRBV2,TRBJ2-1
ASSLVGQGSDTEAF,TRBV7-9,TRBJ1-1
SAQRGGAGYEQY,TRBV29-1,TRBJ2-7
ASSGLGGGGYNEQF,TRBV9,TRBJ2-1
ASSRPGQMNTEAF,TRBV7-9,TRBJ1-1
ATSERPAYSNQPQH,TRBV15,TRBJ1-5
ASSIQGGVYGYT,TRBV5-6,TRBJ1-2
ASSQVYSNQPQH,TRBV28,TRBJ1-5
ASSIQLIGTQKQETQY,TRBV19,TRBJ2-5
ASSQAASLNTEAF,TRBV6-4,TRBJ1-1
ASSVGDSDYGYT,TRBV9,TRBJ1-2
ASSLGAMIGTANQPQH,TRBV7-8,TRBJ1-5